This TCR beta chain was sequenced during a study of blood T cells in healthy people across ages. For the second PCR, which ran for about 7 to 12 cycles, a sample-barcoded 5' primer and a J-beta primer mix were used. Each CDR3 protein gets one entry after TCRdb re-called the 5' RACE reads with MiXCR. The table lists under 2 million distinct CDR3 sequences, roughly a third of them singletons. This CDR3 region has 19 residues. The V and J ends lost 7 bases and 2 bases, in that order; junction bases with no gene match: 14. Germline values: CDR1 MNHNS, CDR2 SASEGT. Total RNA amounts of at least 5 micrograms were extracted per sample. This clonotype turned up a few times.

Specimen: blood. The sequence came from a woman aged 25 to 45 in good health. The chain recombines TRBV6-1 with TRBJ2-5; the match to TRBD2 covers 15 bases. The chain's CDR3 is CASILQPGLAGGQQETQYF. The CDR3 nucleotides read TGTGCCAGCATCCTCCAACCGGGACTAGCGGGGGGACAACAAGAGACCCAGTACTTC.